The 13 T cell receptor beta chains given below trace back to one sample, sequenced in a study of cytomegalovirus exposure and HLA in healthy donors. Primers included in the PCR were 60 Vbeta and 13 Jbeta primers. Data came from immunoSEQ multiplex PCR; TCRdb stores just in-frame clones and leaves some out. The sample has around 99,000 clones, around 73% seen once. Sequenced material: PBMCs. The receptors shown here come from a man younger than 45 in good health and CMV-seronegative.

The chain carries TRBV7-2 and TRBJ1-1; perhaps TRBD1 as D (5 bases). V lost 6 bases, J lost 3 bases, and 14 bases lay in between. There are 14 residues in the CDR3. Germline loops: CDR1 SGHTA, CDR2 FQGNSA. CDR3 nucleotides: TGTGCCAGCAGATCCATCAGGGTAGACACTGAAGCTTTCTTT. Translated: CASRSIRVDTEAFF.

This chain uses TRBV7-9 with TRBJ2-1, with TRBD2 matching over 11 bases. J was trimmed by 2 bases and V by 5 bases; bases with no gene match: 2. The CDR3 is made up of 15 amino acids. CDR1 and CDR2 (germline): SEHNR, FQNEAQ (reference sequence). CDR3 sequence reads: CASSRLAGTYNEQFF. The CDR3 DNA reads TGTGCCAGCAGCCGACTAGCGGGGACCTACAATGAGCAGTTCTTC. The full variable domain, its missing parts supplied by reference TRBV7-9 and TRBJ2-1, is DTGVSQNPRHKITKRGQNVTFRCDPISEHNRLYWYRQTLGQGPEFLTYFQNEAQLEKSRLLSDRFSAERPKGSFSTLEIQRTEQGDSAMYLCASSRLAGTYNEQFFGPGTRLTVL.

For this clone: One end of the junction fails to match germline, which may point to a read error. The DNA for the CDR3 is TGTGCCAGCAGCTTGTTCAGAAGCACGGGACTAGCGGGATACGGGCAGTACTTC. Its protein product is CASSLFRSTGLAGYGQYF. The chain uses TRBV13 and TRBJ2-7, with TRBD2 matching 13 bases. Germline loops: CDR1 PRHDT, CDR2 FYEKMQ (reference sequence). This CDR3 has 18 amino acids. The full variable domain, its missing parts supplied by reference TRBV13 and TRBJ2-7, is AAGVIQSPRHLIKEKRETATLKCYPIPRHDTVYWYQQGPGQDPQFLISFYEKMQSDKGSIPDRFSAQQFSDYHSELNMSSLELGDSALYFCASSLFRSTGLAGYGQYFGPGTRLTVT.

This chain joins TRBV5-1 and TRBJ1-4; D uncertain. Germline V CDR1 and CDR2: SGHRS, YFSETQ. With 2 bases removed from V and 5 bases from J, the gap between germline ends came to 13 bases. The CDR3 runs to 15 residues. The CDR3 spells CASSFWGGRNEKLFF. CDR3 bases: TGCGCCAGCAGCTTTTGGGGAGGTCGGAATGAAAAACTGTTTTTT.

V gene TRBV6-4 combines with J gene TRBJ1-1, with 8 positions matching TRBD1. The CDR3 covers 15 residues. The V and J ends lost 3 bases and 6 bases, in that order; junction bases with no gene match: 9. In germline, CDR1 is MRHNA, CDR2 SNTAGT. The CDR3 reads CASSEGGHRGAEAFF. CDR3 bases: TGTGCCAGCAGTGAGGGTGGTCACAGGGGGGCTGAAGCTTTCTTT.

The V gene is TRBV14, the J gene TRBJ1-2; 7 nucleotides align to TRBD1. J was trimmed by 4 bases and V by 4 bases; bases with no gene match: 9. The CDR3 consists of 15 residues. The V gene's germline CDR1 is SGHDN and CDR2 FVKESK. The CDR3 here is CASSPTIQGFYGYTF. For the CDR3, the DNA is TGTGCCAGCAGCCCTACGATACAGGGGTTCTATGGCTACACCTTC.

The V and J genes are TRBV7-7 and TRBJ1-5, with a weak D call TRBD1 (6 bases). The V and J ends lost 1 base and 7 bases respectively, with 17 bases between them. The V gene's germline CDR1 is SSHAT and CDR2 FNYEAQ (reference sequence). The CDR3 is 16 residues long. CDR3 nucleotide sequence: TGTGCCAGCAGCTTAGAGTGGACAGCCATAAACCAGCCCCAGCATTTT. Encoded protein: CASSLEWTAINQPQHF.

J is TRBJ1-1 and V is TRBV10-3; 7 bases line up with TRBD1. The CDR3 runs to 15 residues. J lost 6 bases, V lost 2 bases, and 9 bases had no gene match. Germline CDR1 is ENHRY and CDR2 is SYGVKD. The CDR3 loop is CAISEDRALVAEAFF. CDR3 nucleotides: TGTGCCATCAGTGAGGACAGGGCCCTTGTCGCTGAAGCTTTCTTT.

Only a few counts were recorded for this clone. Within the sample, other DNA sequences also encode this same CDR3. V usage is TRBV5-6 and J usage is TRBJ2-7, with TRBD1 matching 10 bases. The V and J ends lost 2 bases and 2 bases, in that order; junction bases with no gene match: 1. Germline V CDR1 and CDR2: SGHDT, YYEEEE. The CDR3 spans 14 residues. CDR3 loop: CASSFGTGAYEQYF. For the CDR3, the DNA is TGTGCCAGCAGCTTCGGGACAGGGGCCTACGAGCAGTACTTC.

The chain joins TRBV4-1 to TRBJ1-1; D remains ambiguous. CDR1 and CDR2 from the germline V gene are MGHRA and YSYEKL. The CDR3 is 14 residues long. Trimming pared 1 base from V and 6 bases from J, leaving 12 bases between. DNA of the CDR3: TGCGCCAGCAGCCAAGCAATCGTGGCCGCTGAAGCTTTCTTT. Translation gives CASSQAIVAAEAFF.

V usage is TRBV15 and J usage is TRBJ2-3; possible D gene TRBD2, 5 bases. Germline-derived CDR1 and CDR2 are LNHNV and YYDKDF (reference sequence). The V and J ends lost 5 bases and 0 bases respectively, with 12 bases between them. This CDR3 is built from 15 residues. CDR3 amino acids: CATSHSAASTDTQYF. CDR3 bases: TGTGCCACCAGCCATTCAGCGGCCAGCACAGATACGCAGTATTTT.

The gene calls are TRBV4-1 and TRBJ2-7; TRBD2 matches at 9 bases. The trim removed 4 bases at V and 1 base at J, leaving 5 bases unmatched. The CDR3 has 15 residues. Germline V lookup: CDR1 MGHRA, CDR2 YSYEKL. The CDR3 protein is CASSPGLAKSYEQYF. The DNA of the CDR3 is TGCGCCAGCAGCCCCGGACTAGCGAAGTCCTACGAGCAGTACTTC.

V and J are TRBV9 and TRBJ1-4; possibly TRBD1 for D (6 bases). The CDR3 is made up of 13 amino acids. Germline values: CDR1 SGDLS, CDR2 YYNGEE. The germline V and J ends were trimmed by 3 bases and 8 bases, with 11 bases remaining between them. This CDR3 reads CASSEQGTEKLFF. The CDR3, as DNA: TGTGCCAGCAGCGAACAGGGTACCGAAAAACTGTTTTTT.